This TCR beta chain was found in a study of T cells in Graves' hyperthyroidism and ophthalmopathy. The table lists this clonotype with a count of one. The antigen is undetermined. Germline and junction disagree at one end, which may indicate a read error. Study-wide results and limits: Blood samples included most of the expanded thyroid clonotypes exceeding 0.001.

TCR beta CDR3 regions were amplified from RNA transcripts. The primer set for the first-round RT-PCR of the TCR CDR3 was HTBI. In TCRdb, the multiplex PCR reads were re-called with MiXCR into one record per CDR3 protein. The data contain approximately 400,000 distinct CDR3 sequences, about 18% of them seen just once; the ten biggest clones take up roughly two fifths. The germline CDR1 and CDR2 sequences are MNHEY and SMNVEV (reference sequence). The CDR3 length is 15 residues. Sequenced input: blood. This TCR was sampled from a man between 18 and 29 years old with Graves' ophthalmopathy. The V and J genes are TRBV27 and TRBJ1-1; the match to TRBD1 covers 8 bases. CDR3 protein: CAGSSLGQGNTEAFF. In DNA, the CDR3 is TGTGCCGGCAGCTCACTTGGACAGGGGAACACTGAAGCTTTCTTT.